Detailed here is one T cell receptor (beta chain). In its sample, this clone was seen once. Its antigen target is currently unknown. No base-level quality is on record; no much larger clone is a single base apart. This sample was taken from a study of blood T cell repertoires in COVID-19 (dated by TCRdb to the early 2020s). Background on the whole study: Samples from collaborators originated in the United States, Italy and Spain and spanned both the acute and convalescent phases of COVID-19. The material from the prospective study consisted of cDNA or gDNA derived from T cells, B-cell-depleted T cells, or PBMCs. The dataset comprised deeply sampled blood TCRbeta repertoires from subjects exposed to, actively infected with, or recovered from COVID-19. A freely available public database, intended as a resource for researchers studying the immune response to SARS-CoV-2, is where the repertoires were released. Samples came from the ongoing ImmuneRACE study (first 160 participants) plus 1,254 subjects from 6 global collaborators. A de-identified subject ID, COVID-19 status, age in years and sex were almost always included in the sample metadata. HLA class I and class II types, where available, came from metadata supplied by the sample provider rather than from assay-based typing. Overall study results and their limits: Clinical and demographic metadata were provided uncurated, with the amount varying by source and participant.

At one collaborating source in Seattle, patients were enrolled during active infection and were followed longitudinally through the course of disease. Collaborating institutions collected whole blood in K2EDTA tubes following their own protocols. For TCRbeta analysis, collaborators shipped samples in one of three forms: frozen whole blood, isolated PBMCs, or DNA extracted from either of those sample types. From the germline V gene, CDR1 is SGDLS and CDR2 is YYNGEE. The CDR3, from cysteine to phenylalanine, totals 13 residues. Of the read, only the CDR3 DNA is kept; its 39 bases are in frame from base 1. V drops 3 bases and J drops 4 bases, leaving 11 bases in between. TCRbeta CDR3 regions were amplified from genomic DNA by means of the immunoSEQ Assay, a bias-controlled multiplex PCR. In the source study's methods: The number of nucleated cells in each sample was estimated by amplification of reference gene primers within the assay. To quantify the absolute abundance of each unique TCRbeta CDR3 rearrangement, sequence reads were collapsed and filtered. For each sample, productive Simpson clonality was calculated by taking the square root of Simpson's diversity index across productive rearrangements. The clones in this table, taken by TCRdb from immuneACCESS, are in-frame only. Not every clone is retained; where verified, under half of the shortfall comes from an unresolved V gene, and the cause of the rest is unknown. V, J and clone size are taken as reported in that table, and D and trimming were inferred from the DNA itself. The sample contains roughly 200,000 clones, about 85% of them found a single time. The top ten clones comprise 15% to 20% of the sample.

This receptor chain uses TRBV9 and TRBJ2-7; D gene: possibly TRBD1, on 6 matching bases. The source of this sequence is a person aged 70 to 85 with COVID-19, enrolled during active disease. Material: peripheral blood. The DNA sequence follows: TGTGCCAGCAGCGCTCAAGGACAGTACGAGCAGTACTTC. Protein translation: CASSAQGQYEQYF.